These 21 T cell receptor beta chains came from one sample sequenced in a study of T cell repertoires in cytomegalovirus infection. TCRdb reprocessed the reads via MiXCR and lists one record per CDR3 protein. The sample comprises 40,000 to 50,000 distinct CDR3 sequences, approximately 22% of which are singletons, and less than 20% rests with the top ten. Their antigens are not known. Source material: PBMCs, sequenced either directly or after in vitro stimulation (not recorded which). Receptors were obtained from a human donor in good health (CMV status not recorded). Some clones in this sample may be carry-over from other donors' samples.

This clonotype was detected many times. This chain uses TRBV19 with TRBJ1-3, with a tentative D call TRBD1 (6 bases). Trimming cost V 5 bases and J 2 bases, with 10 bases left between them. This CDR3 comprises 14 residues. Germline V CDR1 and CDR2: LNHDA, SQIVND (reference sequence). The CDR3 sequence: CASSLQGPGNTIYF. The CDR3 DNA reads TGTGCCAGTAGTCTACAGGGTCCTGGAAACACCATATATTTT.

Many counts were recorded for this clonotype. The chain links TRBV7-9 to TRBJ2-3, with D unresolved. Between the trimmed V and J ends, which lost 3 bases and 0 bases, there was a span of 4 bases. Germline CDR1 and CDR2: SEHNR and FQNEAQ (reference sequence). The CDR3 runs to 13 residues. This CDR3 is CASSLASTDTQYF. The DNA for the CDR3 is TGTGCCAGCAGCTTGGCTAGCACAGATACGCAGTATTTT.

This clonotype showed up just a few times. V gene TRBV7-9 combines with J gene TRBJ2-3; unclear D gene. V lost 5 bases, J lost 6 bases, and 9 bases lay in between. The CDR3 is made up of 12 amino acids. The germline V gene encodes CDR1 SEHNR and CDR2 FQNEAQ (reference sequence). This CDR3 reads CASSLWADTQYF. The CDR3 nucleotides are TGTGCCAGCAGCCTCTGGGCTGATACGCAGTATTTT.

With regard to this clonotype: Given a much more abundant clone one base away, this may be a read error. The chain links TRBV7-8 to TRBJ2-3; the D is unclear. CDR1 SGHVS and CDR2 FQNEAQ come from the germline V gene. The CDR3 is made up of 12 amino acids. As DNA, the CDR3 is TGTGCCTGTACCCCAGCAACAGATACGCATTATTTT. Translation: CACTPATDTHYF.

V gene TRBV30 combines with J gene TRBJ2-7, with D uncertain. Germline V gene data show CDR1 as GTSNPN and CDR2 as SVGIG (reference sequence). The CDR3 has 12 amino acids. Trimming removed 1 base at V and 2 bases at J, with 6 bases between. The DNA of the CDR3 is TGTGCCTGGAGTGGGAGCGCCTACGAGCAGTACTTC. Protein sequence: CAWSGSAYEQYF.

Ten or more counts support this clonotype. The genes are TRBV7-2 and TRBJ2-7; TRBD2 might be the D (7 bases). Germline values: CDR1 SGHTA, CDR2 FQGNSA. V shed 0 bases and J shed 2 bases, with 20 bases lying between them. The CDR3 covers 18 residues. The CDR3 DNA follows: TGTGCCAGCAGCTTAGCGGGGTCAGGGGCGGGAGTGACCTACGAGCAGTACTTC. Its protein is CASSLAGSGAGVTYEQYF.

This clonotype was observed a handful of times. This rearrangement joins TRBV6-5 to TRBJ1-4, with D possibly TRBD1 on 5 matching bases. V gave up 0 bases and J gave up 0 bases, with 14 bases separating them. CDR3 length: 18 residues. The germline V gene has CDR1 MNHEY and CDR2 SVGAGI. The CDR3 sequence: CASSYSIPGVPTNEKLFF. CDR3 nucleotide sequence: TGTGCCAGCAGTTACTCGATACCGGGGGTCCCAACTAATGAAAAACTGTTTTTT.

The V gene is TRBV11-3, the J gene TRBJ2-1; 7 nucleotides agree with TRBD1. Germline-derived CDR1 and CDR2 are SGHNT and YENEEA. The CDR3 is 14 amino acids. Trimming took 4 bases from V and 6 from J; bases not matched to a gene: 6. The CDR3 DNA reads TGTGCCAGCAGCTACAATTCAGGGGGCAATGAGCAGTTCTTC. Encoded protein: CASSYNSGGNEQFF. The whole variable domain, remainder taken from reference TRBV11-3 and TRBJ2-1, is EAGVVQSPRYKIIEKKQPVAFWCNPISGHNTLYWYLQNLGQGPELLIRYENEEAVDDSQLPKDRFSAERLKGVDSTLKIQPAELGDSAVYLCASSYNSGGNEQFFGPGTRLTVL.

The table lists this clonotype with many counts. This sequence joins TRBV15 and TRBJ2-1; D uncertain. Per the germline V gene, CDR1 is LNHNV and CDR2 is YYDKDF (reference sequence). With 0 bases removed from V and 11 bases from J, the gap between germline ends came to 11 bases. The CDR3 loop spans 13 amino acids. The CDR3 reads CATSRDGSSKQFF. The CDR3 DNA reads TGTGCCACCAGCAGAGATGGCTCGAGTAAGCAGTTCTTC. The full variable domain, rest sourced from reference TRBV15 and TRBJ2-1, is DAMVIQNPRYQVTQFGKPVTLSCSQTLNHNVMYWYQQKSSQAPKLLFHYYDKDFNNEADTPDNFQSRRPNTSFCFLDIRSPGLGDTAMYLCATSRDGSSKQFFGPGTRLTVL.

This clonotype was observed at least ten times. CDR3 loop: CASSLSADTQYF. CDR3 in DNA: TGTGCCAGCAGCTTAAGTGCCGATACGCAGTATTTT. This chain links TRBV7-6 with TRBJ2-3; D call uncertain. Trimming stripped 2 bases from V and 6 bases from J, with 6 bases between. Germline V gene data show CDR1 as SGHVS and CDR2 as FNYEAQ. CDR3 length: 12 residues.

This clonotype was observed many times. J is TRBJ2-6 and V is TRBV30; no firm D call. The germline V and J ends were trimmed by 1 base and 0 bases, with 4 bases remaining between them. Germline values: CDR1 GTSNPN, CDR2 SVGIG (reference sequence). The CDR3 loop spans 14 amino acids. The CDR3 DNA reads TGTGCCTGGAGTGCAATCTCTGGGGCCAACGTCCTGACTTTC. This encodes CAWSAISGANVLTF.

This clonotype was detected only a few times. The chain employs TRBV18 and TRBJ2-1; 7 bases are shared with TRBD2. CDR3 length equals 15 residues. V shed 2 bases and J 5 bases; nucleotides not matched to a gene: 6. CDR1 KGHSH and CDR2 LQKENI come from the germline V gene. The CDR3: CASSPGGRGHNEQFF. CDR3 nucleotide sequence: TGTGCCAGCTCACCAGGGGGGAGGGGCCACAATGAGCAGTTCTTC.

This clonotype was seen a few times. This chain uses TRBV25-1 with TRBJ2-6, with D unclear. V was shortened by 4 bases and J by 0 bases, with 4 bases between the two germline ends. This CDR3 spans 14 amino acids. The germline gives CDR1 MGHDK, CDR2 SYGVNS. The CDR3 bases are TGTGCCAGCAGTGCAGGCTCTGGGGCCAACGTCCTGACTTTC. It is translated as CASSAGSGANVLTF.

This clonotype was detected a few times. The chain links TRBV28 to TRBJ2-5; 9 nucleotides align to TRBD2. J was trimmed by 2 bases and V by 3 bases; bases with no gene match: 1. CDR3 length: 14 residues. Per germline, CDR1 MDHEN and CDR2 SYDVKM. CDR3 coding DNA: TGTGCCAGCAGTTTGACTAGCGGACAAGAGACCCAGTACTTC. It is translated as CASSLTSGQETQYF.

The sample holds a few counts of this clonotype. A read error may produce the germline difference seen at one junction end. The chain joins TRBV2 to TRBJ2-7; 7 bases agree with TRBD1. CDR1 SNHLY and CDR2 FYNNEI come from the germline V gene. The CDR3 loop spans 14 amino acids. DNA of the CDR3: TGTGCCAGCAGCGAAGGACAGGTTACCCACGAGCAGTACTTC. This gives the protein CASSEGQVTHEQYF.

At least ten counts were recorded for this clonotype. The chain joins TRBV12-3 or TRBV12-4 to TRBJ1-5; no clear D gene. This CDR3 has 14 residues. Trimming cost V 2 bases and J 2 bases, with 7 bases left between them. The CDR3 bases are TGTGCCAGCAGTTTAACCGAGGGCAATCAGCCCCAGCATTTT. Protein product: CASSLTEGNQPQHF.

This clonotype was observed at least ten times. The V call is TRBV27, the J call TRBJ2-1; D is perhaps TRBD1 (6 bases). The CDR3 sequence is 15 residues long. Germline-derived CDR1 and CDR2 are MNHEY and SMNVEV (reference sequence). Trimming cost V 5 bases and J 8 bases, with 19 bases left between them. This CDR3 is CASSLGTSERDEQFF. CDR3 DNA sequence: TGTGCCAGCAGTCTCGGGACATCCGAAAGGGATGAGCAGTTCTTC.

The chain joins TRBV6-2 or TRBV6-3 to TRBJ1-3; no clear D. The CDR3 runs 14 residues. CDR1 is MNHEY, CDR2 SVGEGT, per germline. V was pared by 0 bases and J by 0 bases, with 3 bases between. CDR3 sequence reads: CASSYSSSGNTIYF. The CDR3 DNA is TGTGCCAGCAGTTACTCAAGCTCTGGAAACACCATATATTTT.

This clonotype was counted at least ten times. The V call is TRBV12-3 or TRBV12-4, the J call TRBJ1-1; D unclear. This CDR3 has 14 residues. V lost 2 bases, J lost 5 bases, and 12 bases lay in between. The CDR3 nucleotides read TGTGCCAGCAGTTTACGGCAGACATCAACTGAAGCTTTCTTT. Its protein product is CASSLRQTSTEAFF.

V usage is TRBV4-1 and J usage is TRBJ2-1, with 10 bases lining up with TRBD1. This CDR3 has 14 residues. The germline V gene encodes CDR1 MGHRA and CDR2 YSYEKL. J lost 7 bases, V lost 3 bases, and 3 bases had no gene match. The CDR3 here is CASSHPDRGNEQFF. CDR3 sequence (DNA): TGCGCCAGCAGCCACCCGGACAGGGGGAATGAGCAGTTCTTC.

The chain couples TRBV6-1 to TRBJ1-2; a weak D match, TRBD1 (5 bases). V lost 6 bases and J lost 8, with 13 bases in between. The CDR3 spans 12 residues. Germline V gives CDR1 MNHNS, CDR2 SASEGT. The CDR3 coding sequence is TGTGCCAGCAGAAACCGACAGATCGGCTACACCTTC. Protein product: CASRNRQIGYTF.